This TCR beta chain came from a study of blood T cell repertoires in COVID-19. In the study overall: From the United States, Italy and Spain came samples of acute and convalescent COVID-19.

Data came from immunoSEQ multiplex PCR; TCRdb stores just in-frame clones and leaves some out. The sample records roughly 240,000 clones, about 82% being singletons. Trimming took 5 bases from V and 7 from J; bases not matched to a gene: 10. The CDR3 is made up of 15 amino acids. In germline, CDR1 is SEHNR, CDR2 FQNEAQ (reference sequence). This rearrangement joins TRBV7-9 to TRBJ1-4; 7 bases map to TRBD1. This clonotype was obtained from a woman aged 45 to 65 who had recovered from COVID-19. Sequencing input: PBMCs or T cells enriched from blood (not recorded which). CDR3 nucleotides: TGTGCCAGCAGCCCCGGGACAGCGAACCTTGAAAAACTGTTTTTT. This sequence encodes CASSPGTANLEKLFF. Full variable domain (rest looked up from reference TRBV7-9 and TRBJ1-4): DTGVSQNPRHKITKRGQNVTFRCDPISEHNRLYWYRQTLGQGPEFLTYFQNEAQLEKSRLLSDRFSAERPKGSFSTLEIQRTEQGDSAMYLCASSPGTANLEKLFFGSGTQLSVL.